What follows is one TCR beta chain and its context. This record comes from a study of shared T cell receptors in the human thymus. Profiled with immunoSEQ multiplex PCR; TCRdb holds only in-frame clones, not every one. The table includes approximately 730,000 clones, approximately 83% detected once. The same sample was also used in a study of human thymus T cells. That report notes: The donor group consisted of healthy Finnish infants who were having corrective surgery for congenital heart defects. Thymic and blood repertoires appeared to carry a bias in their V and J gene usage.

This receptor was identified in a girl under three years old with a congenital heart defect. The sequenced sample was thymocytes.

The CDR3: CASSSNGFGTEAFF. The CDR3 DNA sequence: TGCGCCAGCAGCTCGAACGGTTTTGGCACTGAAGCTTTCTTT. This chain links TRBV5-1 with TRBJ1-1; no clear D gene. The CDR3 is 14 amino acids. CDR1 is SGHRS, CDR2 YFSETQ, per germline. V was clipped by 3 bases and J by 4 bases, with 13 bases between them.